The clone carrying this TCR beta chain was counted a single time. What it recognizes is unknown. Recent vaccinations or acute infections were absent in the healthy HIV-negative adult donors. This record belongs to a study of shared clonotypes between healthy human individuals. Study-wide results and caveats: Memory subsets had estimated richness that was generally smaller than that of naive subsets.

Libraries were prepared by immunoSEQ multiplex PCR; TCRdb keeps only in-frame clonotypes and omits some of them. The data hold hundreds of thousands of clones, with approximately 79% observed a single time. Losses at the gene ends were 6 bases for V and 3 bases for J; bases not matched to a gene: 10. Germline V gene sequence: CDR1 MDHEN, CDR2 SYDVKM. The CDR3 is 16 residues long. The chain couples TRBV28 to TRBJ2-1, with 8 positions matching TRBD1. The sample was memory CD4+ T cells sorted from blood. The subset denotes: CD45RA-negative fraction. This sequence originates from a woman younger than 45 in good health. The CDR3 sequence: CASSVWSGQGYNEQFF. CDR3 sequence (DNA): TGTGCCAGCAGCGTCTGGAGTGGACAGGGCTACAATGAGCAGTTCTTC. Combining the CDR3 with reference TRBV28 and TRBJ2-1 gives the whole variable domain DVKVTQSSRYLVKRTGEKVFLECVQDMDHENMFWYRQDPGLGLRLIYFSYDVKMKEKGDIPEGYSVSREKKERFSLILESASTNQTSMYLCASSVWSGQGYNEQFFGPGTRLTVL.